This is a list of T cell receptor beta chains from one sample in a study of glioma-infiltrating T cells. A single record per CDR3 protein comes from TCRdb applying MiXCR to the multiplex PCR reads. The sample records about 180,000 distinct CDR3 sequences, around 40% being singletons. The sample comprised glioma tissue, nonneoplastic brain tissue, or PBMCs (not recorded which). These receptors were taken from a human donor with low-grade glioma or glioblastoma, undergoing nonglioma brain surgery, or in good health (not recorded which). The CDR3 runs from the conserved cysteine through the conserved F or W. The D gene is left open where the match is weak. Where a row states a size, it is once, few, many or the class of an expanded clone; other rows omit it.

J: TRBJ2-1; size: many; D: .; V: TRBV28; DNA: TGTGCCAGCAGTTCCCAGCGGAATGAGCAGTTCTTC; CDR3: CASSSQRNEQFF
J: TRBJ1-6; size: .; D: .; V: TRBV7-9; DNA: TGTGCCAGCAGCTTTTCAGGAGGGTTTGGTAATTCACCCCTCCACTTT; CDR3: CASSFSGGFGNSPLHF
J: TRBJ2-7; size: .; D: .; V: TRBV10-3; DNA: TGTGCCATAACGACGTCCTCCTACGAGCAGTACTTC; CDR3: CAITTSSYEQYF
J: TRBJ2-1; size: many; D: TRBD2; V: TRBV28; DNA: TGTGCCAGCAGCCCTACCAGGAGGACTAGTCTCTCATATGAGCAGTTCTTC; CDR3: CASSPTRRTSLSYEQFF
J: TRBJ2-5; size: many; D: .; V: TRBV28; DNA: TGTGCCAGCAGCTGGACTCAAGAGACCCAGTACTTC; CDR3: CASSWTQETQYF
J: TRBJ2-7; size: many; D: .; V: TRBV20-1; DNA: TGCAGTCCAGGGAGGAAATGGGACTACGAGCAGTACTTC; CDR3: CSPGRKWDYEQYF
J: TRBJ2-2; size: few; D: .; V: TRBV18; DNA: TGTGCCAGCTCACGCCAGGGAGGCGGCGGGGAGCTGTTTTTT; CDR3: CASSRQGGGGELFF
J: TRBJ2-5; size: .; D: TRBD1; V: TRBV10-3; DNA: TGTGCCATCATACGGGACAGAAAGGAAGAGACCCAGTACTTC; CDR3: CAIIRDRKEETQYF
J: TRBJ1-6; size: .; D: .; V: TRBV28; DNA: TGTGCCAGCGGTTTATTGGCCTCCCAACCCCTCCACTTT; CDR3: CASGLLASQPLHF
J: TRBJ1-4; size: many; D: TRBD1; V: TRBV3-1; DNA: TGTGCCAGCAGCCAAGAGTCAGGGGGTAATGAAAAACTGTTTTTT; CDR3: CASSQESGGNEKLFF
J: TRBJ2-5; size: .; D: TRBD2; V: TRBV6-1; DNA: TGTGCCATCAGTGCTTTGAGCGGGACGGATGTAGAGACCAAGTACTTC; CDR3: CAISALSGTDVETKYF
J: TRBJ2-7; size: few; D: .; V: TRBV18; DNA: TGTGCCAGCTCACCGGGGACCTACGAGCAGTACTTC; CDR3: CASSPGTYEQYF
J: TRBJ1-1; size: .; D: .; V: TRBV10-3; DNA: TGTGCCATCAGTGAATCAACTGAAGCTTTCTTT; CDR3: CAISESTEAFF
J: TRBJ2-7; size: .; D: .; V: TRBV3-1; DNA: TGTGCCAGCAGCCAAGATAGGTGGAGTTTCGTTGAGCAGTACTTC; CDR3: CASSQDRWSFVEQYF
J: TRBJ2-7; size: many; D: .; V: TRBV28; DNA: TGTGCCAGCAGTTTAAACGAGCAGTACTTC; CDR3: CASSLNEQYF
J: TRBJ1-2; size: many; D: .; V: TRBV5-5; DNA: TGTGCCAGCAGACAGGCTCCAGCTAACTATGGCTACACCTTC; CDR3: CASRQAPANYGYTF
J: TRBJ1-4; size: few; D: .; V: TRBV2; DNA: TGTGCCAGCAAAACAGGGTTCTTGGCTAATGAAAAACTGTTTTTT; CDR3: CASKTGFLANEKLFF
J: TRBJ2-7; size: many; D: .; V: TRBV27; DNA: TGTGCCAGCAGTTCACAATACGAGCAGTACTTC; CDR3: CASSSQYEQYF
J: TRBJ2-3; size: .; D: .; V: TRBV7-6; DNA: TGTGCCAGCAGCCCCGATGGATTACTAGATACGCAGTATTTT; CDR3: CASSPDGLLDTQYF
J: TRBJ2-7; size: few; D: .; V: TRBV4-1; DNA: TGCGCCAGCAGCCAAGAGGCTGTCGGGCACTACTCCTACGAGCAGTACTTC; CDR3: CASSQEAVGHYSYEQYF
J: TRBJ1-1; size: .; D: .; V: TRBV30; DNA: TGTGCCTGGGGAACTGTTACCGAAGCTTTCTTT; CDR3: CAWGTVTEAFF
J: TRBJ1-3; size: .; D: .; V: TRBV12-3/TRBV12-4; DNA: TGTGCCAGCAGGCGTGGAAACACCATATATTTT; CDR3: CASRRGNTIYF
J: TRBJ2-7; size: many; D: .; V: TRBV28; DNA: TGTGCCAGCAGTTTAACCACGGGTTATAGTGAGCAGTACTTC; CDR3: CASSLTTGYSEQYF
J: TRBJ1-2; size: .; D: .; V: TRBV9; DNA: TGTGCCAGCAGCGTAGGCCGGGGAAACTATTGCTACACCTTC; CDR3: CASSVGRGNYCYTF
J: TRBJ1-5; size: .; D: TRBD1; V: TRBV2; DNA: TGTGCCAGCGCTTGGACAGGGGAAAATCAGGCCCAGCATTTT; CDR3: CASAWTGENQAQHF
J: TRBJ2-2; size: many; D: .; V: TRBV2; DNA: TGTGCCAGCAGTGCTAGTTCCGGCGGGGAGCTGTTTTTT; CDR3: CASSASSGGELFF
J: TRBJ2-1; size: .; D: TRBD2; V: TRBV18; DNA: TGTGCCAGCTCACCCAGCGGGGGAGCCAATGAGCAGTTCTTC; CDR3: CASSPSGGANEQFF
J: TRBJ1-1; size: few; D: .; V: TRBV29-1; DNA: TGCAGCGTCCTCAGGGAGAACACTGAAGCTTTCTTT; CDR3: CSVLRENTEAFF
J: TRBJ1-6; size: .; D: .; V: TRBV7-9; DNA: TGTGCCAGCAGCTCAGGGATTCAGGCCCTCCACTTT; CDR3: CASSSGIQALHF
J: TRBJ1-1; size: .; D: .; V: TRBV12-3/TRBV12-4; DNA: TGTGCCAGCATATCAGGGCAATGGACTGAAGCTTTCTTT; CDR3: CASISGQWTEAFF
J: TRBJ1-1; size: many; D: .; V: TRBV7-9; DNA: TGTGCCAGCAGCGTGCAGCAGGTTTTAAAGATCCCTGAAGCTTTCTTT; CDR3: CASSVQQVLKIPEAFF
J: TRBJ2-3; size: .; D: TRBD2; V: TRBV12-3/TRBV12-4; DNA: TGTGCCAGCAGTTGGAGAGCGGGAGCAACAGATACGCAGTATTTT; CDR3: CASSWRAGATDTQYF
J: TRBJ1-1; size: .; D: TRBD1; V: TRBV12-5; DNA: TGTGCTAGTGGTTTGGGGACAGGTCAAGCTTTCTTT; CDR3: CASGLGTGQAFF